The 30 T cell receptor beta chains reported below all come from one sample, sequenced in a study of blood T cell repertoires in COVID-19. Data came from immunoSEQ multiplex PCR; TCRdb stores just in-frame clones and leaves some out. The sample has tens of thousands of clones, roughly 84% seen once. Sequenced: peripheral blood. The receptors stem from a man between 50 and 59 years old with active COVID-19.

The rearrangement uses TRBV6-5 and TRBJ2-3; possible D gene TRBD1, 8 bases. This CDR3 spans 15 amino acids. Deletions cut 7 bases from V and 2 bases from J, with 16 bases between. Per germline, CDR1 MNHEY and CDR2 SVGAGI. The chain's CDR3 is CASTPQGGVTDTQYF. The CDR3 DNA follows: TGTGCCAGCACTCCACAGGGGGGGGTCACAGATACGCAGTATTTT.

The rearrangement uses TRBV5-1 and TRBJ1-6; 10 bases are a match to TRBD1. The CDR3 is 15 residues long. Germline trimming cut 4 bases from V and 9 bases from J; bases unmatched to any gene: 7. The V gene's germline CDR1 is SGHRS and CDR2 YFSETQ. The CDR3 here is CASSPGQGVFSPLHF. The CDR3 DNA reads as TGCGCCAGCAGCCCAGGACAGGGGGTATTTTCACCCCTCCACTTT.

The V call is TRBV15, the J call TRBJ2-2; TRBD1 matches 9 bases. The CDR3 is made up of 16 amino acids. The germline CDR1 and CDR2 sequences are LNHNV and YYDKDF (reference sequence). The V segment lost 3 bases and the J segment 7 bases; nucleotides outside the gene matches: 9. The CDR3 coding sequence is TGTGCCACCAGCAGTATATCCGGGACAGGGAACGGGGAGCTGTTTTTT. This codes for CATSSISGTGNGELFF. Full variable domain (missing parts from reference TRBV15 and TRBJ2-2): DAMVIQNPRYQVTQFGKPVTLSCSQTLNHNVMYWYQQKSSQAPKLLFHYYDKDFNNEADTPDNFQSRRPNTSFCFLDIRSPGLGDTAMYLCATSSISGTGNGELFFGEGSRLTVL.

The chain carries TRBV20-1 and TRBJ2-5; 14 positions agree with TRBD2. Germline values: CDR1 DFQATT, CDR2 SNEGSKA (reference sequence). V was pared by 3 bases and J by 5 bases, with 2 bases of the junction left unmatched. This CDR3 is 14 amino acids long. The CDR3 reads CSASGTSGGETQYF. The CDR3 DNA sequence: TGCAGTGCTAGTGGGACTAGCGGGGGTGAGACCCAGTACTTC.

This clone appeared once. CDR3: CASSQDGPFEQFF. The CDR3 region has the DNA TGCGCCAGCAGCCAAGATGGGCCCTTTGAGCAGTTCTTC. The chain joins TRBV4-3 to TRBJ2-1; D ambiguous. The CDR3 is 13 residues long. Germline V gene lookup returns CDR1 LGHNA and CDR2 YSLEER. Trimming pared 0 bases from V and 9 bases from J, leaving 9 bases between.

This chain joins TRBV9 and TRBJ1-4; D gene unclear. Deletions cut 0 bases from V and 2 bases from J, with 5 bases between. Germline V CDR1 and CDR2: SGDLS, YYNGEE. The CDR3 covers 14 residues. Written as DNA, the CDR3 is TGTGCCAGCAGCGTAGGAGAGACTAATGAAAAACTGTTTTTT. Its translation is CASSVGETNEKLFF.

This chain uses TRBV29-1 with TRBJ2-1, with 14 bases that match TRBD2. The V gene end was trimmed by 6 bases and the J gene end by 3 bases; junction bases not matched to a gene: 10. Germline V gene lookup returns CDR1 SQVTM and CDR2 ANQGSEA. This CDR3 comprises 17 residues. The CDR3: CSVGTSGGLIDYNEQFF. CDR3 in DNA: TGCAGCGTCGGGACTAGCGGGGGCCTCATCGACTACAATGAGCAGTTCTTC.

This clone has only one observation. This chain uses TRBV5-1 with TRBJ2-1, with D hard to call. Per the germline V gene, CDR1 is SGHRS and CDR2 is YFSETQ. Trimming shortened V by 4 bases and J by 4 bases, and 3 bases separated the two germline ends. The CDR3 has 11 amino acids. CDR3 sequence reads: CASSEYNEQFF. As DNA, the CDR3 is TGCGCCAGCAGCGAGTACAATGAGCAGTTCTTC.

This clone was picked up one time. This chain uses TRBV27 with TRBJ1-4; D gene uncertain. V was cut by 5 bases and J by 10 bases, with 20 bases left in between. The CDR3 length is 15 residues. CDR1 is MNHEY, CDR2 SMNVEV, per germline (reference sequence). The DNA of the CDR3 is TGTGCCAGCAGTCCAGGAGGTGGCGGGCGGAGAAAACTGTTTTTT. Encoded protein: CASSPGGGGRRKLFF.

This rearrangement joins TRBV10-3 to TRBJ2-7; D unresolved. Germline loops: CDR1 ENHRY, CDR2 SYGVKD. The CDR3 has 13 amino acids. V dropped 6 bases and J dropped 1 base, with 10 bases sitting between them. The CDR3 region has the DNA TGTGCCATCAGGCCCCAGGAATCCTACGAGCAGTACTTC. Protein sequence: CAIRPQESYEQYF.

The chain recombines TRBV19 with TRBJ1-5; TRBD1 is a possible D gene (6 bases). The germline V and J ends were trimmed by 5 bases and 7 bases, with 12 bases remaining between them. This CDR3 region has 13 residues. CDR1 is LNHDA, CDR2 SQIVND, per germline (reference sequence). The CDR3 region has the DNA TGTGCCAGTAGTTTCACAGGGACCCAGCCCCAGCATTTT. Protein product: CASSFTGTQPQHF.

V is TRBV27 and J is TRBJ1-4; D may be TRBD1 (6 bases). This CDR3 comprises 17 residues. Germline values: CDR1 MNHEY, CDR2 SMNVEV (reference sequence). V lost 0 bases, J lost 8 bases, and 19 bases lay in between. CDR3 residues: CASSLSTGSSPREKLFF. DNA for the CDR3: TGTGCCAGCAGTTTATCAACAGGGAGCTCCCCCAGGGAAAAACTGTTTTTT. Full variable domain (remainder filled in from reference TRBV27 and TRBJ1-4): EAQVTQNPRYLITVTGKKLTVTCSQNMNHEYMSWYRQDPGLGLRQIYYSMNVEVTDKGDVPEGYKVSRKEKRNFPLILESPSPNQTSLYFCASSLSTGSSPREKLFFGSGTQLSVL.

The rearrangement joins TRBV2 to TRBJ2-7, with D possibly being TRBD2 (5 bases). V was pared by 6 bases and J by 3 bases, with 9 bases between. The CDR3 consists of 12 residues. Germline CDR1 reads SNHLY; CDR2 reads FYNNEI. DNA for the CDR3: TGTGCCAGCAGAGAGGGCCACTACGAGCAGTACTTC. This gives the protein CASREGHYEQYF.

By its share, this clone is medium-sized (0.01 to 0.1%). V is TRBV6-5 and J is TRBJ2-2; no clear D gene. Trimming left V 5 bases short and J 6 bases short, with 10 bases between. The germline CDR1 and CDR2 sequences are MNHEY and SVGAGI. The CDR3 is 13 amino acids. Here the CDR3 DNA reads TGTGCCAGCAGTCCCCTAAGTGCCGGGGAGCTGTTTTTT. It specifies CASSPLSAGELFF.

This rearrangement joins TRBV5-1 to TRBJ1-2; D gene unclear. V was pared by 0 bases and J by 2 bases, with 8 bases between. The CDR3 length is 14 residues. Germline CDR1 and CDR2: SGHRS and YFSETQ. CDR3 nucleotides: TGCGCCAGCAGCTTGGGAGACGGGAACTATGGCTACACCTTC. Encoded protein: CASSLGDGNYGYTF.

The chain joins TRBV24-1 to TRBJ1-5, with D maybe TRBD1 (5 bases). CDR1 KGHDR and CDR2 SFDVKD come from the germline V gene. Trimming cost V 5 bases and J 1 base, with 14 bases left between them. CDR3 length: 16 amino acids. The chain's CDR3 is CATSAAGSTSNQPQHF. The DNA for the CDR3 is TGTGCCACCAGTGCGGCAGGGTCAACCAGCAATCAGCCCCAGCATTTT.

The chain links TRBV27 to TRBJ2-2; 16 bases are a match to TRBD2. The germline gives CDR1 MNHEY, CDR2 SMNVEV (reference sequence). CDR3 size: 18 residues. V gave up 8 bases and J gave up 4 bases; unmatched junction bases: 10. The CDR3 spells CASSMGTSGGAITGELFF. CDR3 DNA sequence: TGTGCCAGCTCGATGGGGACTAGCGGGGGGGCTATCACCGGGGAGCTGTTTTTT.

V gene TRBV5-1 combines with J gene TRBJ2-1; the D is unclear. V was trimmed by 2 bases and J by 5 bases, leaving 11 bases between them. The CDR3 loop spans 14 amino acids. Germline values: CDR1 SGHRS, CDR2 YFSETQ. In DNA, the CDR3 is TGCGCCAGCAGCTTAAGTCAGGCAAACAATGAGCAGTTCTTC. Amino acid sequence: CASSLSQANNEQFF.

This chain uses TRBV5-1 with TRBJ2-5, with TRBD1 identical over 8 bases. The CDR3 extends over 15 amino acids. V trimming: 3 bases; J trimming: 4 bases; junction bases outside the gene matches: 8. Germline lookup yields CDR1 SGHRS and CDR2 YFSETQ. The CDR3 protein is CASSSLGDRGETQYF. Here the CDR3 DNA reads TGCGCCAGCAGCTCGCTAGGAGACAGGGGAGAGACCCAGTACTTC.

This clone was counted between two and nine times. This rearrangement joins TRBV27 to TRBJ2-7, with D maybe TRBD1 (6 bases). The ends were cut back, 6 bases at V and 3 bases at J, with 21 bases in the middle. CDR3 length: 16 amino acids. Per germline, CDR1 MNHEY and CDR2 SMNVEV (reference sequence). In DNA form, the CDR3 reads TGTGCCAGCAGCCCAGAGTACTGGCAGGGGATCTACGAGCAGTACTTC. Its translation: CASSPEYWQGIYEQYF.

The rearrangement joins TRBV6-6 to TRBJ1-2, with 8 bases that match TRBD1. The CDR3 covers 15 residues. Trimming at V came to 5 bases and at J to 4 bases, leaving 9 bases not matched to a gene. Germline V gene data show CDR1 as MNHNY and CDR2 as SVGAGI (reference sequence). The chain's CDR3 is CASSARSGGGYGYTF. CDR3 sequence (DNA): TGTGCCAGCAGTGCCCGCTCAGGGGGCGGCTATGGCTACACCTTC.

This clone came up a few times. V gene TRBV3-1 (or the pseudogene TRBV3-2) combines with J gene TRBJ1-6, with D maybe TRBD1 (6 bases). CDR1 and CDR2 (germline): LGHDT, YNNKEL (reference sequence). The V end was cut by 0 bases, the J end by 10 bases, with 19 bases between. This CDR3 is built from 17 residues. The CDR3: CASSQDLSRQAFSPLHF. CDR3 DNA sequence: TGTGCCAGCAGCCAAGATCTATCGCGACAGGCTTTCTCACCCCTCCACTTT.

The chain joins TRBV18 to TRBJ1-2; no clear D. The germline CDR1 and CDR2 sequences are KGHSH and LQKENI. V lost 2 bases and J lost 9, with 7 bases in between. The CDR3 loop spans 11 amino acids. CDR3 region: CASSPGERYTF. The CDR3 bases are TGTGCCAGCTCACCAGGAGAGCGCTACACCTTC.

The chain employs TRBV19 and TRBJ1-1, with 8 positions matching TRBD1. Germline values: CDR1 LNHDA, CDR2 SQIVND (reference sequence). The CDR3 covers 15 residues. The junction had 4 bases not matched to a gene; V was cut back by 3 bases and J by 1 base. CDR3 residues: CASSIRTGRNTEAFF. The CDR3 DNA reads TGTGCCAGTAGTATCCGGACAGGGAGGAACACTGAAGCTTTCTTT. Variable domain in full (rest from reference TRBV19 and TRBJ1-1): DGGITQSPKYLFRKEGQNVTLSCEQNLNHDAMYWYRQDPGQGLRLIYYSQIVNDFQKGDIAEGYSVSREKKESFPLTVTSAQKNPTAFYLCASSIRTGRNTEAFFGQGTRLTVV.

V gene TRBV6-6 combines with J gene TRBJ2-7, with 8 nucleotides matching TRBD2. The CDR3 covers 13 residues. Germline V gene lookup returns CDR1 MNHNY and CDR2 SVGAGI (reference sequence). The V and J ends lost 7 bases and 3 bases, in that order; junction bases with no gene match: 5. The CDR3 bases are TGTGCCAGCAACAGCGGGGGCGGCTACGAGCAGTACTTC. It yields the protein CASNSGGGYEQYF.

The CDR3 coding sequence is TGTGCCACCTGGGGGGGTCCCTACAATGAGCAGTTCTTC. The encoded protein is CATWGGPYNEQFF. The V and J genes are TRBV19 and TRBJ2-1, with TRBD2 matching 7 bases. The CDR3 extends over 13 amino acids. The germline V gene has CDR1 LNHDA and CDR2 SQIVND (reference sequence). V was pared by 10 bases and J by 2 bases, with 5 bases of the junction left unmatched.

V and J are TRBV21-1 and TRBJ2-7; TRBD1 is the table's D call, not checked against the DNA. TRBV21-1 is a known pseudogene. The CDR3 spans 13 residues. CDR3 residues: CASSPRGPHEQYF. CDR3 sequence (DNA): TGTGCCAGCAGTCCAAGGGGTCCCCACGAGCAGTACTTC.

The gene calls are TRBV7-6 and TRBJ2-7; D is ambiguous. Germline values: CDR1 SGHVS, CDR2 FNYEAQ. The CDR3 sequence is 15 residues long. With 1 base removed from V and 0 bases from J, the gap between germline ends came to 10 bases. This chain's CDR3 is CASSLDVGASYEQYF. In DNA form, the CDR3 reads TGTGCCAGCAGCTTAGATGTAGGAGCCTCCTACGAGCAGTACTTC.

This chain uses TRBV6-6 with TRBJ2-5, with 7 bases aligning to TRBD1. In germline, CDR1 is MNHNY, CDR2 SVGAGI (reference sequence). The CDR3 is 15 amino acids. Trimming removed 2 bases from V and 5 bases from J; junction bases left unmatched: 8. As DNA, the CDR3 is TGTGCCAGCAGTTACCCTCACAGGGGTGGGGAGACCCAGTACTTC. Translating gives CASSYPHRGGETQYF.

The chain joins TRBV6-6 to TRBJ2-2; D may be TRBD2 (5 bases). The V gene lost 5 bases and the J gene lost 7 bases, with 11 bases spanning the gap. CDR1 is MNHNY, CDR2 SVGAGI, per germline (reference sequence). There are 13 residues in the CDR3. CDR3 nucleotides: TGTGCCAGCAGTCCCGAGGGTAGCGGGGAGCTGTTTTTT. Translating it yields CASSPEGSGELFF.